Sequencing of this T cell receptor (beta chain) was carried out in a study of T cells in localized non-small cell lung cancer. Study-wide results and caveats: A median of about 60 of the top 100 tumor clones appeared in adjacent lung, which was paired and uninvolved. Uninvolved adjacent lung had the highest recorded T cell clonality, with tumor below it.

Turning to this clone: The antigen is unknown.

Measured with immunoSEQ multiplex PCR; TCRdb has only the in-frame clones, and not every one. The top ten clones hold around 2.5% of a sample with 13,000 to 15,000 clones, approximately 90% of them seen once. Material: peripheral blood mononuclear cells, obtained before any cancer treatment. The source of this sequence is a man between 40 and 69 years old with stage III lung adenocarcinoma.

DNA for the CDR3: TGTGCCAGCACCCCCCCTAGCGGGACAGATACGCAGTATTTT. It is translated as CASTPPSGTDTQYF. This sequence joins TRBV27 and TRBJ2-3; 8 bases agree with TRBD2. J was trimmed by 3 bases and V by 7 bases; bases with no gene match: 6. CDR3 length: 14 amino acids. CDR1 and CDR2 (germline): MNHEY, SMNVEV (reference sequence).